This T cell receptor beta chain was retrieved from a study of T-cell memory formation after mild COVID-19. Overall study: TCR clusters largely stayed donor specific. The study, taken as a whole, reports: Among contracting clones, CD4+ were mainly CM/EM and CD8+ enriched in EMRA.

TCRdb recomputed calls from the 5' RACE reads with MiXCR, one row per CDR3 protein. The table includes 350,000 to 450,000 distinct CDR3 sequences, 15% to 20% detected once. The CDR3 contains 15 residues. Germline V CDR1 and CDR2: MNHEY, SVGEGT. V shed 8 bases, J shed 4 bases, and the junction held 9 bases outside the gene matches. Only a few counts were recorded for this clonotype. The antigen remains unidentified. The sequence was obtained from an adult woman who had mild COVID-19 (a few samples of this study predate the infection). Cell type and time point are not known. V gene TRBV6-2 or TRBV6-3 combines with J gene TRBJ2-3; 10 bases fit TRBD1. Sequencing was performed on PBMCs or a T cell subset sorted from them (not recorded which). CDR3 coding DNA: TGTGCCAGCCGCACGTCCGGGACAGGGGCAGATACGCAGTATTTT. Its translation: CASRTSGTGADTQYF.